A selection of T cell receptor beta chains follows, all from one sample in a study of siplizumab effects on memory and regulatory T cells. Only in-frame clones appear in the TCRdb table, and some are missing; sequencing was by immunoSEQ multiplex PCR. Of 50,000 to 60,000 clones listed, less than 90% were seen once; the top ten hold 0.3% to 0.35%. Material for sequencing was naive CD8+ T cells sorted from blood. The receptors were gathered from a human donor in good health. Each CDR3 is given with its conserved first and last residue. Each record gives: V gene, J gene, CDR3 protein.

v_gene: TRBV5-1
j_gene: TRBJ2-2
CDR3aa: CASSPGLAGAVTGELFF

v_gene: TRBV7-9
j_gene: TRBJ1-2
CDR3aa: CASTTAGDRDGYTF

v_gene: TRBV6-1
j_gene: TRBJ1-1
CDR3aa: CASSEDGRMNTEAFF

v_gene: TRBV27
j_gene: TRBJ2-7
CDR3aa: CASSPGPFPHEQYF

v_gene: TRBV6-5
j_gene: TRBJ2-7
CDR3aa: CASSYSPGQGNYEQYF

v_gene: TRBV2
j_gene: TRBJ2-7
CDR3aa: CASSPTSYEQYF

v_gene: TRBV27
j_gene: TRBJ1-3
CDR3aa: CASSPTGSSGNTIYF

v_gene: TRBV11-2
j_gene: TRBJ1-6
CDR3aa: CASSLVGDFQDHSPLHF

v_gene: TRBV7-6
j_gene: TRBJ2-1
CDR3aa: CASSLVGGGNEQFF

v_gene: TRBV4-1
j_gene: TRBJ2-2
CDR3aa: CASSQVGPANTGELFF

v_gene: TRBV19
j_gene: TRBJ2-3
CDR3aa: CLFAERGQRDTDTQYF

v_gene: TRBV7-9
j_gene: TRBJ1-2
CDR3aa: CASSRIGANYGYTF

v_gene: TRBV7-9
j_gene: TRBJ2-3
CDR3aa: CASSPQGDKRTDTQYF

v_gene: TRBV6-5
j_gene: TRBJ2-1
CDR3aa: CASSRGGDEQFF

v_gene: TRBV14
j_gene: TRBJ2-1
CDR3aa: CASSQDRVDSYNEQFF

v_gene: TRBV5-6
j_gene: TRBJ2-7
CDR3aa: CASSPTGDYEQYF

v_gene: TRBV19
j_gene: TRBJ1-1
CDR3aa: CASSIGRQGGTEAFF

v_gene: TRBV4-1
j_gene: TRBJ2-7
CDR3aa: CASSQESSGGSYEQYF

v_gene: TRBV27
j_gene: TRBJ2-7
CDR3aa: CASGQGSYEQYF

v_gene: TRBV19
j_gene: TRBJ1-2
CDR3aa: CASSIGTAGYTF

v_gene: TRBV4-2
j_gene: TRBJ1-5
CDR3aa: CASSQGAERPQHF

v_gene: TRBV29-1
j_gene: TRBJ2-3
CDR3aa: CSETREFDTQYF

v_gene: TRBV4-1
j_gene: TRBJ2-3
CDR3aa: CASSSVAARTDTQYF

v_gene: TRBV15
j_gene: TRBJ1-2
CDR3aa: CATSRDEYYGYTF

v_gene: TRBV19
j_gene: TRBJ2-7
CDR3aa: CASSIGSGRALEQYF

v_gene: TRBV7-9
j_gene: TRBJ2-2
CDR3aa: CASSSSSGRASGELFF

v_gene: TRBV10-3
j_gene: TRBJ2-3
CDR3aa: CAISVGLAGATDTQYF

v_gene: TRBV5-4
j_gene: TRBJ2-7
CDR3aa: CASSLPPGTGAYF

v_gene: TRBV6-6
j_gene: TRBJ2-7
CDR3aa: CASSYPGAGISYEQYF

v_gene: TRBV7-2
j_gene: TRBJ2-3
CDR3aa: CASSLAGGLEDTQYF

v_gene: TRBV6-1
j_gene: TRBJ2-7
CDR3aa: CASSEATYDGSSYEQYF

v_gene: TRBV27
j_gene: TRBJ2-7
CDR3aa: CASSFVGGTYEQYF

v_gene: TRBV11-2
j_gene: TRBJ2-7
CDR3aa: CASSLVAGIHEQYF

v_gene: TRBV5-8
j_gene: TRBJ2-5
CDR3aa: CASSPWDREIEETQYF

v_gene: TRBV7-6
j_gene: TRBJ1-1
CDR3aa: CASSTGTVNTEAFF

v_gene: TRBV30
j_gene: TRBJ2-5
CDR3aa: CAWGPGLAGETQYF

v_gene: TRBV2
j_gene: TRBJ1-3
CDR3aa: CASRSAWLIPGHSGNTIYF

v_gene: TRBV2
j_gene: TRBJ1-1
CDR3aa: CASSKGMNTEAFF

v_gene: TRBV7-3
j_gene: TRBJ2-5
CDR3aa: CASSLGPLAGWQETQYF

v_gene: TRBV30
j_gene: TRBJ2-7
CDR3aa: CAWSVGAGAYEQYF

v_gene: TRBV11-2
j_gene: TRBJ2-7
CDR3aa: CASSLRTGRPYEQYF